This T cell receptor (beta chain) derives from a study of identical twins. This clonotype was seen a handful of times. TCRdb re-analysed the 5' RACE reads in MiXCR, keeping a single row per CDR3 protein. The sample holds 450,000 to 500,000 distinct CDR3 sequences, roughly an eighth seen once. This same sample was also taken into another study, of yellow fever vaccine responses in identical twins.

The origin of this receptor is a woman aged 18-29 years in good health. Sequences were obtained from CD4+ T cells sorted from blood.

The CDR3 region is CAIGLNQETQYF. CDR3 sequence (DNA): TGTGCCATCGGCCTTAATCAAGAGACCCAGTACTTC. The chain joins TRBV10-3 to TRBJ2-5; D remains ambiguous. This CDR3 has 12 amino acids. Germline CDR1 reads ENHRY; CDR2 reads SYGVKD. V was pared by 8 bases and J by 2 bases, with 9 bases between.